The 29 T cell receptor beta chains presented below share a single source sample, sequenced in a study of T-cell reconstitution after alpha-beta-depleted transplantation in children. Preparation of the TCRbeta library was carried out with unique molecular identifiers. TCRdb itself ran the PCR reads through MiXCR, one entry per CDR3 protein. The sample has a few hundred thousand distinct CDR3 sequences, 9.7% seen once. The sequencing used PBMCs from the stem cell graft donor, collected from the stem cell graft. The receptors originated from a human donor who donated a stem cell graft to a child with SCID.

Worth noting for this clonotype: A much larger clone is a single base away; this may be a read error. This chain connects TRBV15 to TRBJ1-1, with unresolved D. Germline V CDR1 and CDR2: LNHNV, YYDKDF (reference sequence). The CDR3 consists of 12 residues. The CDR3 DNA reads TGTGCCACCAGCTGGTACGGACTTGAAGCTATCTTT. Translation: CATSWYGLEAIF.

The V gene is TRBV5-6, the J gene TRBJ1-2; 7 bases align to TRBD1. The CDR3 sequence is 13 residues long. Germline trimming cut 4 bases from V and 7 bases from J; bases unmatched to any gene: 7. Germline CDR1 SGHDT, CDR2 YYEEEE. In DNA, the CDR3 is TGTGCCAGCAGCGCCGCGACAGGGATTGGCTACACCTTC. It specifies CASSAATGIGYTF. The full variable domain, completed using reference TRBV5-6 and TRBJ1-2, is DAGVTQSPTHLIKTRGQQVTLRCSPKSGHDTVSWYQQALGQGPQFIFQYYEEEERQRGNFPDRFSGHQFPNYSSELNVNALLLGDSALYLCASSAATGIGYTFGSGTRLTVV.

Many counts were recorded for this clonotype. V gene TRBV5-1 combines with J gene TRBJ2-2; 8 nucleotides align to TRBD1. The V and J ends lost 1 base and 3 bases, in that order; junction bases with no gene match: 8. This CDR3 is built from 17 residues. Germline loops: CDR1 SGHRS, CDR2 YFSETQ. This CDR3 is CASSLNPTGVYTGELFF. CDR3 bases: TGCGCCAGCAGCTTGAACCCGACAGGGGTCTACACCGGGGAGCTGTTTTTT.

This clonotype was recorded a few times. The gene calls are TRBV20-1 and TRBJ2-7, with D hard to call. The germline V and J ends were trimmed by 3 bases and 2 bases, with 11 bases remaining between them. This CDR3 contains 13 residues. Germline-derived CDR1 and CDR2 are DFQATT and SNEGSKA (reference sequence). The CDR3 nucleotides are TGCAGTGCTAGTGACCTGACGACCTACGAGCAGTACTTC. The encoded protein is CSASDLTTYEQYF.

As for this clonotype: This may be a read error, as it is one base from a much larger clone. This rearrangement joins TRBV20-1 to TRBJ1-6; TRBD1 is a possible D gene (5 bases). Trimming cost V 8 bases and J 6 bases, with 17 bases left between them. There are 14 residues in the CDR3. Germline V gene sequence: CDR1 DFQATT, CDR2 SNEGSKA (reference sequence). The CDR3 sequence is CSTVGQGLNSPLHF. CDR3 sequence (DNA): TGCAGTACCGTCGGGCAGGGTCTTAATTCACCCCTCCACTTT.

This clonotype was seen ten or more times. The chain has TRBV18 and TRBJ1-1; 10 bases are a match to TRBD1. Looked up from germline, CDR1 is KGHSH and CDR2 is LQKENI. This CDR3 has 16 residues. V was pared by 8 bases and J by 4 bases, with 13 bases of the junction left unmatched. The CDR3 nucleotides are TGTGCCAGCGCCCGGGACAGGGGCGCTCGTGGCACTGAAGCTTTCTTT. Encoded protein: CASARDRGARGTEAFF. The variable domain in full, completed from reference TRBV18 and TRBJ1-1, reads NAGVMQNPRHLVRRRGQEARLRCSPMKGHSHVYWYRQLPEEGLKFMVYLQKENIIDESGMPKERFSAEFPKEGPSILRIQQVVRGDSAAYFCASARDRGARGTEAFFGQGTRLTVV.

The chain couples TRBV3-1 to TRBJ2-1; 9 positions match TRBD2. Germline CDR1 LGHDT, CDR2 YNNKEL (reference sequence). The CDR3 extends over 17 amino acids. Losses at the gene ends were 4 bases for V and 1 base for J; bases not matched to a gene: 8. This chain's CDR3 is CASSPFLAGGSYNEQFF. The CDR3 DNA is TGTGCCAGCAGCCCATTTCTCGCGGGGGGGTCCTACAATGAGCAGTTCTTC.

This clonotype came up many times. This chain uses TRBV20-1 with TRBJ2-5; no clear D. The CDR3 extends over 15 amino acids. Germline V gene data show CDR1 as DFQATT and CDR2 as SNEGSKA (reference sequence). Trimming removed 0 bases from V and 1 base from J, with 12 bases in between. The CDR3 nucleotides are TGCAGTGCTAGAGACCACCCGAGAAGCCAAGAGACCCAGTACTTC. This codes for CSARDHPRSQETQYF.

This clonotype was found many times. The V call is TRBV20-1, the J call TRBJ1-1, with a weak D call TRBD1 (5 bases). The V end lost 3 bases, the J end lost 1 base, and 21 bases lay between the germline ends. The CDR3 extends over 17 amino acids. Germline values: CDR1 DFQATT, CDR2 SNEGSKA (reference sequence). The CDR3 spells CSARDAQGVMGNTEAFF. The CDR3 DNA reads TGCAGTGCTAGGGACGCGCAGGGCGTAATGGGGAACACTGAAGCTTTCTTT.

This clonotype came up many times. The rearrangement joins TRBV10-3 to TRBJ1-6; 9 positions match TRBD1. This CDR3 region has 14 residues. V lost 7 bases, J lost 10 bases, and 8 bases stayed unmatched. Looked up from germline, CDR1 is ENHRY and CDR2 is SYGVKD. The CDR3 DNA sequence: TGTGCCATCAATTCCGGGACAGGGTACTCACCCCTCCACTTT. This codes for CAINSGTGYSPLHF.

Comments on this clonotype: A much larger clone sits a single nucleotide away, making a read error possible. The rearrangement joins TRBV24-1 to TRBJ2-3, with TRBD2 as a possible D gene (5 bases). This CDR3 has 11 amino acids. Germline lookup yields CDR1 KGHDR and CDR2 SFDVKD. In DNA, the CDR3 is TGTGCCACGGGAGCCACAAATACGCAGTATTTT. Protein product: CATGATNTQYF.

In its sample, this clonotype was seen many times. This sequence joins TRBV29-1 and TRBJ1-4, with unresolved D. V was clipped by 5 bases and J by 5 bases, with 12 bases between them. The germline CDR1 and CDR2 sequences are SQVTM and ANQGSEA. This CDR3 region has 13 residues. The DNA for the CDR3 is TGCAGCGTTTCAGGATCGGGGAATGAAAAACTGTTTTTT. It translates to CSVSGSGNEKLFF.

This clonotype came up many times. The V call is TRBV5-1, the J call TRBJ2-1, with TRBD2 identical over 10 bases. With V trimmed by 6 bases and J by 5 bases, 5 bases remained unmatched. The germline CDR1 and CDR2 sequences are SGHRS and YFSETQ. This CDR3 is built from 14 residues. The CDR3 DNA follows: TGCGCCAGCACTGAGCGGGGGGGAGACAATGAGCAGTTCTTC. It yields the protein CASTERGGDNEQFF.

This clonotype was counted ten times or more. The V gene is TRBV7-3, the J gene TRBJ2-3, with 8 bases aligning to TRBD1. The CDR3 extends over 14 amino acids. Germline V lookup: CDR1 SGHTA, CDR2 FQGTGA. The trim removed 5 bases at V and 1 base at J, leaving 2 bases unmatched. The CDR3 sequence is CASSQDRGTDTQYF. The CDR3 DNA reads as TGTGCCAGCAGCCAGGACAGGGGCACAGATACGCAGTATTTT.

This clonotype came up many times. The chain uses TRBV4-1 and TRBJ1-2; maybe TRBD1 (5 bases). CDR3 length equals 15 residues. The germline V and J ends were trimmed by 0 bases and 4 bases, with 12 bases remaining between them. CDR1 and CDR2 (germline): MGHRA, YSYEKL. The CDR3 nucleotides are TGCGCCAGCAGCCAAGAGGGACCCAGTCCCTATGGCTACACCTTC. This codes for CASSQEGPSPYGYTF.

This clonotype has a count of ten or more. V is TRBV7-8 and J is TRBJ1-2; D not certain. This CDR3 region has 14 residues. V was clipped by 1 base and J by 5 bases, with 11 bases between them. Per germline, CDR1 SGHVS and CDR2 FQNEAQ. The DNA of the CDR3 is TGTGCCAGCAGCTTAGTCAGCCCCTCATATGGCTACACCTTC. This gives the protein CASSLVSPSYGYTF.

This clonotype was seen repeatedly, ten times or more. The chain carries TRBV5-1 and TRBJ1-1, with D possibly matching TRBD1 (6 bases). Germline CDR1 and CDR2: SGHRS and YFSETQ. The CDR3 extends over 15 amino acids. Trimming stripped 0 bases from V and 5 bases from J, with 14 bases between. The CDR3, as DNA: TGCGCCAGCAGCTTGGCGGCAGGGGAGATGACTGAAGCTTTCTTT. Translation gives CASSLAAGEMTEAFF. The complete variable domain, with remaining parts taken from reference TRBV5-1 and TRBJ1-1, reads KAGVTQTPRYLIKTRGQQVTLSCSPISGHRSVSWYQQTPGQGLQFLFEYFSETQRNKGNFPGRFSGRQFSNSRSEMNVSTLELGDSALYLCASSLAAGEMTEAFFGQGTRLTVV.

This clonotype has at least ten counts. The CDR3 is CASSLMINYGYTF. DNA for the CDR3: TGTGCCAGCAGCTTAATGATAAACTATGGCTACACCTTC. The chain carries TRBV7-2 and TRBJ1-2; D is ambiguous. Germline CDR1 is SGHTA and CDR2 is FQGNSA. Trimming took off 2 bases at V and 2 bases at J, with 6 bases between the two ends. The CDR3 covers 13 residues. The whole variable domain, filled in from reference TRBV7-2 and TRBJ1-2, reads GAGVSQSPSNKVTEKGKDVELRCDPISGHTALYWYRQSLGQGLEFLIYFQGNSAPDKSGLPSDRFSAERTGGSVSTLTIQRTQQEDSAVYLCASSLMINYGYTFGSGTRLTVV.

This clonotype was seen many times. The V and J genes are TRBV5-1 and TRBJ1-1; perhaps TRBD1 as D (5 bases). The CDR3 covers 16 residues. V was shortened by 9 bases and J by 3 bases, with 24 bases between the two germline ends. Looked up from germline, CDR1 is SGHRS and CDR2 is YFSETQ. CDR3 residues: CATRTRAGLGDTEAFF. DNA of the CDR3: TGCGCCACCCGGACCCGCGCAGGGTTAGGGGACACTGAAGCTTTCTTT.

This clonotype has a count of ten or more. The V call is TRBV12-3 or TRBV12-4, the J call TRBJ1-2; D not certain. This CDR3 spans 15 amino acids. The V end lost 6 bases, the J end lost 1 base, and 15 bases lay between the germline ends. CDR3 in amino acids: CASSPQETSNYGYTF. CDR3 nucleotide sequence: TGTGCCAGCAGCCCCCAGGAAACAAGTAACTATGGCTACACCTTC.

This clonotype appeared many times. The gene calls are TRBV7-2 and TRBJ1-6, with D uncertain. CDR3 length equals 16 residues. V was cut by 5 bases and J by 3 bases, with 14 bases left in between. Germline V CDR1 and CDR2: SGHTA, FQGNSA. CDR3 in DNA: TGTGCCAGCAGCCCAAGGCTGGTGGTCTATAATTCACCCCTCCACTTT. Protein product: CASSPRLVVYNSPLHF.

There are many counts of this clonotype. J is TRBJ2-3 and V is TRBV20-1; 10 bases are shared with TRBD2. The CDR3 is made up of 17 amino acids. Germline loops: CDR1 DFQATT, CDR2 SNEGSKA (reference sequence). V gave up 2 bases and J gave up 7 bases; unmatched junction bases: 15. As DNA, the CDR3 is TGCAGTGCTAGACCTCCTCTAAGCGGGGGGGCAGGAAATACGCAGTATTTT. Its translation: CSARPPLSGGAGNTQYF.

CDR3 sequence: CASSQPGYSTDTQYF. The CDR3 bases are TGCGCCAGCAGCCAGCCGGGCTATAGCACAGATACGCAGTATTTT. The V and J genes are TRBV4-3 and TRBJ2-3; no clear D gene. The CDR3 totals 15 residues. Trimming pared 3 bases from V and 0 bases from J, leaving 10 bases between. Germline V gives CDR1 LGHNA, CDR2 YSLEER.

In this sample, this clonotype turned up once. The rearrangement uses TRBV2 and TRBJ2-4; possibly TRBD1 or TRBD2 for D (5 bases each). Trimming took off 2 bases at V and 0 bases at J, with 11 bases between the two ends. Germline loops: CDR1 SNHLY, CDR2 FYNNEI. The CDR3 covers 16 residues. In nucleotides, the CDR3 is TGTGCCAGCAGTGAAAGAGGGGATCTAGCCAAAAACATTCAGTACTTC. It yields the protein CASSERGDLAKNIQYF.

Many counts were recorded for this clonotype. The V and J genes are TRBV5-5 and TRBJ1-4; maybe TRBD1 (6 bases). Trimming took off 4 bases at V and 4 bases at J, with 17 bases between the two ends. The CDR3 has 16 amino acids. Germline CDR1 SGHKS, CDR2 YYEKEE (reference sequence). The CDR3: CASSPGTRTDNEKLFF. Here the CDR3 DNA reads TGTGCCAGCAGCCCTGGGACCCGGACAGATAATGAAAAACTGTTTTTT. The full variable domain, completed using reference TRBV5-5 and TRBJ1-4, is DAGVTQSPTHLIKTRGQQVTLRCSPISGHKSVSWYQQVLGQGPQFIFQYYEKEERGRGNFPDRFSARQFPNYSSELNVNALLLGDSALYLCASSPGTRTDNEKLFFGSGTQLSVL.

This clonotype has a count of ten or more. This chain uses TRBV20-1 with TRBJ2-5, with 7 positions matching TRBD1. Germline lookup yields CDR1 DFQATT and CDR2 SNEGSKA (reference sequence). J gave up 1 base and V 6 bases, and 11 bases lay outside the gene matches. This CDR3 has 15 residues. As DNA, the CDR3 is TGCAGTGCCGCAGGACAGGAAGGGGTCCAAGAGACCCAGTACTTC. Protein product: CSAAGQEGVQETQYF.

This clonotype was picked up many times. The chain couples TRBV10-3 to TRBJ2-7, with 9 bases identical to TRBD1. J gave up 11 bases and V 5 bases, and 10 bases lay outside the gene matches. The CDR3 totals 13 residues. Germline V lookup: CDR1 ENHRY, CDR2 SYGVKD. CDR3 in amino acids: CAISTGGQVGKYF. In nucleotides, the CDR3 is TGTGCCATCAGTACAGGGGGCCAAGTCGGGAAGTACTTC.

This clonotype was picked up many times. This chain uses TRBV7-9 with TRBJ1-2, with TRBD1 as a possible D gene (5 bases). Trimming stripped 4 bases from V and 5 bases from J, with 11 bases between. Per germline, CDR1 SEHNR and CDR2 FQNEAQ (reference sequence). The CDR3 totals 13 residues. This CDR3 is CASSSQAGYGYTF. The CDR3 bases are TGTGCCAGCAGCTCACAGGCAGGTTATGGCTACACCTTC. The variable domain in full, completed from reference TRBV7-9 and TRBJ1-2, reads DTGVSQNPRHKITKRGQNVTFRCDPISEHNRLYWYRQTLGQGPEFLTYFQNEAQLEKSRLLSDRFSAERPKGSFSTLEIQRTEQGDSAMYLCASSSQAGYGYTFGSGTRLTVV.

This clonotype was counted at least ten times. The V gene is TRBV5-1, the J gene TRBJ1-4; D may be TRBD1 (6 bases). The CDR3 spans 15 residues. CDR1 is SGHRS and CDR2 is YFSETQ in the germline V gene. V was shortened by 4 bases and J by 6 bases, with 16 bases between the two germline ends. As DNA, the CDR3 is TGCGCCAGCAGCCCCACCGGGCCAGGGGATGAAAAACTGTTTTTT. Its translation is CASSPTGPGDEKLFF.